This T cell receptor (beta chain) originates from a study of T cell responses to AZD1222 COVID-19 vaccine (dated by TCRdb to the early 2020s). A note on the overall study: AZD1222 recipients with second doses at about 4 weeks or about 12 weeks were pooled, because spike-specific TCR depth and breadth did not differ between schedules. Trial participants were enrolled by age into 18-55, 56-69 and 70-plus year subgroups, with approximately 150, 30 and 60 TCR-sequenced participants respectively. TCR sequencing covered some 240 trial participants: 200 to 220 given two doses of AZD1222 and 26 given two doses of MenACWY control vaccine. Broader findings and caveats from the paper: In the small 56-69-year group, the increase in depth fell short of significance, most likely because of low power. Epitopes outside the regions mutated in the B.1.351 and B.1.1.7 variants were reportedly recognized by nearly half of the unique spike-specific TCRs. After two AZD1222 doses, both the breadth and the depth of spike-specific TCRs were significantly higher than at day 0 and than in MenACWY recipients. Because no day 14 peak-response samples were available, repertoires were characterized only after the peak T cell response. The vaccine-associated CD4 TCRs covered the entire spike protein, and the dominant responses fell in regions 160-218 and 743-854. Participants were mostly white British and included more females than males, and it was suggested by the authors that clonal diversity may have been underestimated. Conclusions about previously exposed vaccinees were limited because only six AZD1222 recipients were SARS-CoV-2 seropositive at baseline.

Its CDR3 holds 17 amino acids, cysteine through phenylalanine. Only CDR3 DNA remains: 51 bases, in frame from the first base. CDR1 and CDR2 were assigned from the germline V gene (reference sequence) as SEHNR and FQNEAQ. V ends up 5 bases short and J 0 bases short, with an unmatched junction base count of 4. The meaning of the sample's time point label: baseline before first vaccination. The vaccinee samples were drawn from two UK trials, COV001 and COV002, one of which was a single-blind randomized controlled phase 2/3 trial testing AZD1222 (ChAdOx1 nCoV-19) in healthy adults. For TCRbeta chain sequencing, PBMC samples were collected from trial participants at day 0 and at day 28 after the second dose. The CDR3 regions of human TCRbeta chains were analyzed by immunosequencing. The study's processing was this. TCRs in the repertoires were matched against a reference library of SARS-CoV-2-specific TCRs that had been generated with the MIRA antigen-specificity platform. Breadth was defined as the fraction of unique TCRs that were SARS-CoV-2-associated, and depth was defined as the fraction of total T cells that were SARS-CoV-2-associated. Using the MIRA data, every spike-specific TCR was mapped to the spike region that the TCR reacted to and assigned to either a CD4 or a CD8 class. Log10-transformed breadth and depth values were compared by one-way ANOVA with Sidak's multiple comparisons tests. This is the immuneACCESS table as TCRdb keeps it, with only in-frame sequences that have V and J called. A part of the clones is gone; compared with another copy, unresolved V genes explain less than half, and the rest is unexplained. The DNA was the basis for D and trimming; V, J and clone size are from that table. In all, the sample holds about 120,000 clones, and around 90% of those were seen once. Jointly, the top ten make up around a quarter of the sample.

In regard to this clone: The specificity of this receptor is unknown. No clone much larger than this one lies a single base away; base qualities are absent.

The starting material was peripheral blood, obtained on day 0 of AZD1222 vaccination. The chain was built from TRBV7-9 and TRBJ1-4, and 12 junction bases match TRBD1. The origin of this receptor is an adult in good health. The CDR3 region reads CASSKGTGGATNEKLFF. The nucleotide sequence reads TGTGCCAGCAGCAAAGGGACAGGGGGCGCAACTAATGAAAAACTGTTTTTT.